This TCR beta chain stems from a study of CD8 T cells in Susac syndrome. This clonotype has only a few counts. CDR3 size: 14 residues. Per germline, CDR1 MNHNS and CDR2 SASEGT. V shed 5 bases and J 4 bases; nucleotides not matched to a gene: 3. Reverse transcription of about 0.45 to 1 ug RNA was performed with random hexamers. immunoSEQ multiplex PCR amplified TCR beta CDR3 across 54 Vbeta, 13 Jbeta. TCRdb recomputed calls from the immunoSEQ multiplex PCR reads with MiXCR, one row per CDR3 protein. Found here are around 69,000 distinct CDR3 sequences, 95% to 96% of them singletons; the top ten hold 0.1% to 0.12%.

Sequencing was done on a sample of CD4+ T cells from PBMCs. The J gene is TRBJ2-3, the V gene TRBV6-1; 10 positions agree with TRBD1. This sequence was found in a human donor with multiple sclerosis. CDR3 residues: CASSQGTGADTQYF. The DNA for the CDR3 is TGTGCCAGCAGTCAGGGGACAGGGGCAGATACGCAGTATTTT.